One sample yielded the 32 T cell receptor beta chains listed below, sequenced in a study of shared clonotypes between healthy human individuals. Clones were sequenced by immunoSEQ multiplex PCR, and TCRdb holds only the in-frame ones, with some missing. The table records about 730,000 clones, 72% of them present only once. The sample was memory CD4+ T cells sorted from blood. Documented subset: CD45RA-negative fraction. These receptors came from a woman younger than 45 in good health.

The CDR3 bases are TGTGCCAGCAGTTCTGCCGGGACTAGCGTGTCCTACGAGCAGTACTTC. Translating it yields CASSSAGTSVSYEQYF. This chain uses TRBV28 with TRBJ2-7; 10 bases are shared with TRBD2. The CDR3 loop spans 16 amino acids. V dropped 4 bases and J dropped 1; count of bases not matched to a gene: 7. CDR1 MDHEN and CDR2 SYDVKM come from the germline V gene.

V usage is TRBV18 and J usage is TRBJ2-2; D gene unclear. The CDR3 runs 15 residues. V was cut by 4 bases and J by 3 bases, with 12 bases left in between. CDR1 KGHSH and CDR2 LQKENI come from the germline V gene. CDR3 coding DNA: TGTGCCAGCTCACTCCCCCAGACGGACACCGGGGAGCTGTTTTTT. This encodes CASSLPQTDTGELFF.

This chain joins TRBV6-1 and TRBJ2-7; the D gene is possibly TRBD2 (5 bases). The CDR3 spans 16 residues. Germline CDR1 reads MNHNS; CDR2 reads SASEGT. Trimming stripped 4 bases from V and 2 bases from J, with 18 bases between. In DNA form, the CDR3 reads TGTGCCAGCAGTGGCTTCGACGGAGGTCTTCCCTACGAGCAGTACTTC. Residues: CASSGFDGGLPYEQYF.

V is TRBV19 and J is TRBJ2-4; 11 nucleotides agree with TRBD1. Germline lookup yields CDR1 LNHDA and CDR2 SQIVND (reference sequence). Trimming removed 6 bases from V and 6 bases from J; junction bases left unmatched: 10. The CDR3 is 16 residues long. CDR3: CASSTEGQGVGNIQYF. In nucleotides, the CDR3 is TGTGCCAGTAGCACTGAGGGACAGGGGGTTGGAAACATTCAGTACTTC.

This clone occurred a few times. The rearrangement joins TRBV11-1 to TRBJ2-3; 9 positions agree with TRBD1. CDR3 length equals 16 residues. From germline, CDR1 is SGHAT and CDR2 FQDESV (reference sequence). V was pared by 1 base and J by 5 bases, with 7 bases of the junction left unmatched. The CDR3 loop reads CASSLEFTGGQDTQYF. The CDR3 DNA reads as TGTGCCAGCAGCTTAGAATTTACAGGGGGCCAAGATACGCAGTATTTT.

CDR3 sequence reads: CASTPGSGRARPLEQYF. The CDR3 nucleotides read TGTGCCAGTACCCCGGGTAGCGGGAGGGCCCGCCCGCTCGAGCAGTACTTC. The chain combines TRBV19 with TRBJ2-7; 11 nucleotides align to TRBD2. After removal of 7 bases from V and 6 bases from J, the junction contained 17 bases not matched to a gene. Germline lookup yields CDR1 LNHDA and CDR2 SQIVND (reference sequence). This CDR3 contains 17 residues.

The CDR3 region has the DNA TGTGCCAGCAGCTCGCAGGGACTTACTCCGAATCAGCCCCAGCATTTT. Its protein is CASSSQGLTPNQPQHF. The chain couples TRBV5-6 to TRBJ1-5; D perhaps matches TRBD1 (5 bases). Trimming took off 3 bases at V and 4 bases at J, with 17 bases between the two ends. The CDR3 has 16 residues. Germline-derived CDR1 and CDR2 are SGHDT and YYEEEE.

In this sample, this clone turned up a few times. This sequence joins TRBV5-1 and TRBJ2-2, with 9 bases matching TRBD1. Germline loops: CDR1 SGHRS, CDR2 YFSETQ. The junction had 8 bases not matched to a gene; V was cut back by 2 bases and J by 6 bases. The CDR3 loop spans 16 amino acids. CDR3 in amino acids: CASSFTGGQFSGELFF. The CDR3 DNA follows: TGCGCCAGCAGCTTCACAGGGGGCCAATTTTCCGGGGAGCTGTTTTTT.

The rearrangement joins TRBV7-2 to TRBJ2-5; 9 bases are shared with TRBD1. The CDR3 sequence is 14 residues long. The V gene's germline CDR1 is SGHTA and CDR2 FQGNSA. V was clipped by 5 bases and J by 5 bases; unmatched bases: 6. The DNA of the CDR3 is TGTGCCAGCAGCCAGGGACAGGGTACCGAGACCCAGTACTTC. This encodes CASSQGQGTETQYF.

This chain uses TRBV6-5 with TRBJ2-5, with TRBD1 as a possible D gene (5 bases). With 4 bases removed from V and 0 bases from J, the gap between germline ends came to 12 bases. Germline V gives CDR1 MNHEY, CDR2 SVGAGI. CDR3 length: 15 residues. The CDR3 protein is CASSLSGWYQETQYF. The CDR3 region has the DNA TGTGCCAGCAGTTTATCAGGGTGGTACCAAGAGACCCAGTACTTC.

V is TRBV7-9 and J is TRBJ2-4; no clear D gene. This CDR3 comprises 12 residues. Per germline, CDR1 SEHNR and CDR2 FQNEAQ (reference sequence). The germline V and J ends were trimmed by 4 bases and 3 bases, with 4 bases remaining between them. The CDR3 is CASSWGKNIQYF. DNA of the CDR3: TGTGCCAGCAGCTGGGGCAAAAACATTCAGTACTTC.

There are many counts of this clone. The gene calls are TRBV18 and TRBJ1-2; D ambiguous. In germline, CDR1 is KGHSH, CDR2 LQKENI. Trimming left V 5 bases short and J 2 bases short, with 15 bases between. This CDR3 has 15 amino acids. The CDR3 is CASSARPDGNYGYTF. The CDR3 bases are TGTGCCAGCTCAGCCCGCCCCGACGGAAACTATGGCTACACCTTC.

The gene calls are TRBV7-8 and TRBJ1-4; D unresolved. The CDR3 runs 14 residues. Germline V lookup: CDR1 SGHVS, CDR2 FQNEAQ. With 0 bases removed from V and 7 bases from J, the gap between germline ends came to 9 bases. The CDR3 DNA sequence: TGTGCCAGCAGCTTAGCAGGTTTAGGTGAAAAACTGTTTTTT. Amino acids: CASSLAGLGEKLFF.

The chain joins TRBV14 to TRBJ2-5; D is uncertain. Matching the DNA end better, TRBJ2-7 makes the J call doubtful. Germline CDR1 SGHDN, CDR2 FVKESK. The CDR3 extends over 15 amino acids. DNA for the CDR3: TGTGCCAGCAGCCAAGAGTGGGCCAGCTCCTACGAGCAGTACTTC. Its protein is CASSQEWASSYEQYF.

The J gene is TRBJ2-2, the V gene TRBV2; D tentatively reads TRBD1 or TRBD2 (6 bases each). In germline, CDR1 is SNHLY, CDR2 FYNNEI. With 4 bases removed from V and 5 bases from J, the gap between germline ends came to 14 bases. The CDR3 sequence is 15 residues long. The CDR3 DNA follows: TGTGCCAGCAGTGGGGGGCAGGGGAGGACCGGGGAGCTGTTTTTT. It yields the protein CASSGGQGRTGELFF.

The V call is TRBV6-5, the J call TRBJ2-7; TRBD2 agrees at 11 bases. The V gene's germline CDR1 is MNHEY and CDR2 SVGAGI. The CDR3 length is 16 residues. V dropped 1 base and J dropped 3; count of bases not matched to a gene: 5. The CDR3 region is CASSYFGTSGNYEQYF. The CDR3 region has the DNA TGTGCCAGCAGTTACTTCGGGACTAGCGGAAACTACGAGCAGTACTTC.

This clone was detected only a few times. The identical CDR3 is also encoded by other nucleotide sequences in the sample. V and J are TRBV2 and TRBJ1-1; D is uncertain. The CDR3 spans 13 residues. The germline gives CDR1 SNHLY, CDR2 FYNNEI. The V end was cut by 3 bases, the J end by 1 base, with 6 bases between. The CDR3 DNA reads as TGTGCCAGCAGTGATTTGGGGAACACTGAAGCTTTCTTT. Protein sequence: CASSDLGNTEAFF.

V gene TRBV2 combines with J gene TRBJ2-3; TRBD2 matches 8 bases. V shed 6 bases, J shed 0 bases, and the junction held 11 bases outside the gene matches. Germline V gene data show CDR1 as SNHLY and CDR2 as FYNNEI. The CDR3 totals 17 residues. The CDR3 DNA reads as TGTGCCAGCAGGGCCCAAGGTAGCGGGATGAGCACAGATACGCAGTATTTT. Translating it yields CASRAQGSGMSTDTQYF.

This clone was detected once. This chain links TRBV28 with TRBJ1-4; D unclear. V was cut by 7 bases and J by 6 bases, with 15 bases left in between. There are 14 residues in the CDR3. Germline-derived CDR1 and CDR2 are MDHEN and SYDVKM. The CDR3 DNA sequence: TGTGCCAGCATCGCGTCGGGGTTTTATGAAAAACTGTTTTTT. It is translated as CASIASGFYEKLFF.

This clone was counted at least ten times. The chain joins TRBV11-3 to TRBJ2-7; D may be TRBD2 (5 bases). The CDR3 loop spans 13 amino acids. Germline V CDR1 and CDR2: SGHNT, YENEEA. V was clipped by 4 bases and J by 3 bases, with 10 bases between them. CDR3 residues: CASSSDSSYEQYF. In nucleotides, the CDR3 is TGTGCCAGCAGCTCGGACTCAAGCTACGAGCAGTACTTC.

The rearrangement joins TRBV6-5 to TRBJ2-6, with TRBD2 as a possible D gene (6 bases). The length of the CDR3 is 15 residues. Germline CDR1 reads MNHEY; CDR2 reads SVGAGI. V was shortened by 6 bases and J by 4 bases, with 13 bases between the two germline ends. The CDR3 coding sequence is TGTGCCAGCAGCCGGAGGGTAGCAGGGGCCAACGTCCTGACTTTC. The encoded protein is CASSRRVAGANVLTF.

CDR3 bases: TGTGCCAGCAGTTTAGCCGCCAAGAACACTGAAGCTTTCTTT. Residues: CASSLAAKNTEAFF. The genes are TRBV28 and TRBJ1-1; D not certain. Trimming shortened V by 2 bases and J by 1 base, and 8 bases separated the two germline ends. This CDR3 region has 14 residues. From germline, CDR1 is MDHEN and CDR2 SYDVKM.

As regards this clone: At the DNA level, this CDR3 is encoded by other sequences in the same sample as well. V gene TRBV7-7 combines with J gene TRBJ2-1; possible D gene TRBD1, 6 bases. The CDR3 extends over 15 amino acids. The germline V gene has CDR1 SSHAT and CDR2 FNYEAQ (reference sequence). Trimming took 3 bases from V and 0 from J, leaving 9 bases between them. CDR3 sequence: CASSLTGSSYNEQFF. CDR3 nucleotide sequence: TGTGCCAGCAGCTTGACAGGAAGCTCCTACAATGAGCAGTTCTTC.

CDR3 amino acids: CAISERYGTENTEAFF. The CDR3 DNA sequence: TGTGCCATCAGTGAGCGCTATGGGACAGAGAACACTGAAGCTTTCTTT. V is TRBV10-3 and J is TRBJ1-1, with 7 bases lining up with TRBD1. This CDR3 is 16 amino acids long. Germline V gene sequence: CDR1 ENHRY, CDR2 SYGVKD. The J segment lost 1 base and the V segment lost 2 bases, leaving 7 bases of the junction unmatched.

The CDR3 DNA sequence: TGCAGCGTTGGACTAGCGGGAAGAGAGACCCAGTACTTC. Its protein product is CSVGLAGRETQYF. The gene calls are TRBV29-1 and TRBJ2-5, with 11 positions matching TRBD2. Germline V gene lookup returns CDR1 SQVTM and CDR2 ANQGSEA. The CDR3 contains 13 residues. V lost 4 bases to trimming and J lost 4 bases; unmatched junction nucleotides: 2.

CDR3 coding DNA: TGCGCCAGCAGTCCCGGCAGGGGGACCTCCTACGAGCAGTACTTC. It is translated as CASSPGRGTSYEQYF. The rearrangement joins TRBV4-1 to TRBJ2-7, with 7 bases that match TRBD1. Trimming at V came to 6 bases and at J to 0 bases, leaving 8 bases not matched to a gene. From germline, CDR1 is MGHRA and CDR2 YSYEKL. This CDR3 region has 15 residues.

The rearrangement uses TRBV5-1 and TRBJ1-1; D not resolved. The length of the CDR3 is 14 residues. V lost 7 bases to trimming and J lost 1 base, with 14 bases between them. CDR1 is SGHRS, CDR2 YFSETQ, per germline. DNA for the CDR3: TGCGCCAGCGGTTCTGAGGTCGGGAACACTGAAGCTTTCTTT. This codes for CASGSEVGNTEAFF.

Comments on this clone: Compared with germline, one end of the junction differs, possibly owing to a read error. The gene calls are TRBV7-8 and TRBJ2-5; D may be TRBD1 (6 bases). This CDR3 has 14 amino acids. The germline V gene encodes CDR1 SGHVS and CDR2 FQNEAQ. CDR3 in DNA: TGTGCCAGCAGCCCCAGGGACACCCAAGGGACCCAGTACTTC. Its protein product is CASSPRDTQGTQYF.

This chain links TRBV18 with TRBJ1-5; D possibly corresponds to TRBD1 (6 bases). With 5 bases removed from V and 1 base from J, the gap between germline ends came to 12 bases. This CDR3 is 15 amino acids long. The V gene's germline CDR1 is KGHSH and CDR2 LQKENI. In DNA form, the CDR3 reads TGTGCCAGCTCAACCGAAACAGGGAGCAATCAGCCCCAGCATTTT. It translates to CASSTETGSNQPQHF.

Regarding this clone: This clone may be a read error of a much larger clone one base away. The chain carries TRBV7-9 and TRBJ2-5, with D hard to call. V lost 3 bases and J 5 bases, leaving 4 bases between the germline ends. This CDR3 contains 11 residues. Looked up from germline, CDR1 is SEHNR and CDR2 is FQNEAQ (reference sequence). The CDR3 protein is CASSFGETQYF. The CDR3 nucleotides are TGTGCCAGCAGCTTTGGGGAGACCCAGTACTTC. Together with reference TRBV7-9 and TRBJ2-5, the CDR3 gives the full variable domain: DTGVSQNPRHKITKRGQNVTFRCDPISEHNRLYWYRQTLGQGPEFLTYFQNEAQLEKSRLLSDRFSAERPKGSFSTLEIQRTEQGDSAMYLCASSFGETQYFGPGTRLLVL.

The gene calls are TRBV12-5 and TRBJ2-1, with 9 positions matching TRBD1. V shed 4 bases and J 12 bases; nucleotides not matched to a gene: 7. Germline values: CDR1 LGHNT, CDR2 FRNRAP. The CDR3 contains 13 residues. The CDR3 loop is CASGSTGGSGQFF. DNA of the CDR3: TGTGCTAGTGGTTCGACAGGGGGATCCGGGCAGTTCTTC. Full variable domain (remainder filled in from reference TRBV12-5 and TRBJ2-1): DARVTQTPRHKVTEMGQEVTMRCQPILGHNTVFWYRQTMMQGLELLAYFRNRAPLDDSGMPKDRFSAEMPDATLATLKIQPSEPRDSAVYFCASGSTGGSGQFFGPGTRLTVL.

The V and J genes are TRBV28 and TRBJ1-4, with TRBD1 as a possible D gene (6 bases). CDR3 length: 14 amino acids. CDR1 is MDHEN and CDR2 is SYDVKM in the germline V gene. V lost 6 bases to trimming and J lost 7 bases, with 15 bases between them. The CDR3 region has the DNA TGTGCCAGCAGAGGGGGGGTTGATGGTGAAAAACTGTTTTTT. This gives the protein CASRGGVDGEKLFF.